Each of the 29 T cell receptor beta chains below was sequenced from the same sample in a study of T-cell reconstitution after alpha-beta-depleted transplantation in children. Preparation of the TCRbeta library used unique molecular identifiers. TCRdb called the PCR reads again in MiXCR, with one record for every CDR3 protein. The sample lists approximately 400,000 distinct CDR3 sequences, 9.5% to 13% seen once, with roughly 5% in the top ten. Here the sequenced sample was PBMCs from the stem cell graft donor, taken from the stem cell graft. The receptors derive from a human donor who donated a stem cell graft to a child with acute myeloid leukemia.

This clonotype was counted a few times. The chain uses TRBV3-1 and TRBJ1-1; the match to TRBD1 covers 11 bases. The CDR3 is 14 residues long. The V and J ends lost 1 base and 8 bases, in that order; junction bases with no gene match: 3. Germline V CDR1 and CDR2: LGHDT, YNNKEL (reference sequence). CDR3 sequence reads: CASSQGTGGREAFF. As DNA, the CDR3 is TGTGCCAGCAGCCAAGGGACAGGGGGCAGGGAAGCTTTCTTT.

The chain recombines TRBV24-1 with TRBJ2-1; 9 bases agree with TRBD1. CDR3 length equals 14 residues. The germline V gene has CDR1 KGHDR and CDR2 SFDVKD. After removal of 3 bases from V and 6 bases from J, the junction contained 2 bases not matched to a gene. CDR3 protein: CATSDQTGGNEQFF. Written as DNA, the CDR3 is TGTGCCACCAGTGATCAGACAGGGGGCAATGAGCAGTTCTTC.

This clonotype occurred a few times. This chain joins TRBV29-1 and TRBJ2-5; D is uncertain. CDR1 is SQVTM and CDR2 is ANQGSEA in the germline V gene. The CDR3 covers 12 residues. Trimming removed 3 bases from V and 4 bases from J, with 9 bases in between. The CDR3 here is CSVDVPPETQYF. In DNA, the CDR3 is TGCAGCGTTGATGTTCCTCCAGAGACCCAGTACTTC.

The V and J genes are TRBV7-6 and TRBJ2-5; TRBD2 aligns across 8 bases. The CDR3 runs to 15 residues. Trimming cost V 5 bases and J 5 bases; bases outside gene matches: 10. Germline lookup yields CDR1 SGHVS and CDR2 FNYEAQ. The CDR3 DNA follows: TGTGCCAGCAGCGTCCGGGGGGGCATTGTGGAGACCCAGTACTTC. Encoded protein: CASSVRGGIVETQYF.

This clonotype has only a few counts. V and J are TRBV5-8 and TRBJ2-3, with TRBD2 matching over 10 bases. Germline V CDR1 and CDR2: SGHTS, YDEGEE. Trimming took 1 base from V and 6 from J; bases not matched to a gene: 5. The CDR3 is 15 amino acids. The CDR3 loop reads CASSLTSGTLDTQYF. The CDR3 bases are TGTGCCAGCAGCTTGACTAGCGGGACCTTGGATACGCAGTATTTT.

This clonotype was seen a handful of times. V gene TRBV7-2 combines with J gene TRBJ1-1; TRBD1 might be the D (6 bases). The CDR3 has 15 amino acids. The V end lost 1 base, the J end lost 10 bases, and 19 bases lay between the germline ends. CDR1 is SGHTA and CDR2 is FQGNSA in the germline V gene. DNA for the CDR3: TGTGCCAGCAGCTTAGGTGGAGGGGGGGCATTGGGAGCTTTCTTT. Amino acid sequence: CASSLGGGGALGAFF.

This clonotype appeared many times. The V gene is TRBV20-1, the J gene TRBJ2-3; a possible D gene is TRBD1 (8 bases). The V end lost 5 bases, the J end lost 4 bases, and 31 bases lay between the germline ends. This CDR3 has 19 amino acids. Looked up from germline, CDR1 is DFQATT and CDR2 is SNEGSKA (reference sequence). CDR3 nucleotide sequence: TGCAGTGCTCCTGAGACAGGGGTGAGGGCGGGAGTTGGCCCAGATACGCAGTATTTT. Its protein is CSAPETGVRAGVGPDTQYF.

This clonotype turned up a few times. The J gene is TRBJ2-3, the V gene TRBV27; 9 bases map to TRBD1. Germline values: CDR1 MNHEY, CDR2 SMNVEV (reference sequence). With V trimmed by 5 bases and J by 3 bases, 12 bases remained unmatched. The CDR3 spans 17 residues. Here the CDR3 reads CASSPNHRGPATDTQYF. The CDR3 DNA follows: TGTGCCAGCAGTCCGAACCACAGGGGGCCAGCGACAGATACGCAGTATTTT.

The chain uses TRBV12-3 or TRBV12-4 and TRBJ1-1; D unresolved. Trimming pared 5 bases from V and 1 base from J, leaving 11 bases between. The length of the CDR3 is 14 residues. CDR3 DNA sequence: TGTGCCAGCAGTCCTAACCAGGAGAACACTGAAGCTTTCTTT. Protein: CASSPNQENTEAFF.

This clonotype was seen repeatedly, ten times or more. This chain joins TRBV9 and TRBJ2-3, with D tentatively TRBD2 (6 bases). Per germline, CDR1 SGDLS and CDR2 YYNGEE. This CDR3 is built from 16 residues. The germline V and J ends were trimmed by 4 bases and 5 bases, with 20 bases remaining between them. The CDR3, as DNA: TGTGCCAGCAGCCCCTCCCCCCGGAGCGGGCAAGATACGCAGTATTTT. This gives the protein CASSPSPRSGQDTQYF.

This clonotype was observed a few times. This chain links TRBV7-2 with TRBJ2-1; tentatively, D is TRBD2 (6 bases). This CDR3 comprises 16 residues. The V end was cut by 2 bases, the J end by 2 bases, with 13 bases between. Germline-derived CDR1 and CDR2 are SGHTA and FQGNSA. The CDR3 sequence: CASSLRGGTTYNEQFF. DNA for the CDR3: TGTGCCAGCAGCTTAAGAGGCGGGACGACCTACAATGAGCAGTTCTTC.

This chain connects TRBV10-3 to TRBJ1-2; perhaps TRBD1 as D (5 bases). CDR3 length: 14 amino acids. The germline V gene encodes CDR1 ENHRY and CDR2 SYGVKD. V dropped 6 bases and J dropped 2 bases, with 13 bases sitting between them. The CDR3 sequence is CAISFREENYGYTF. Written as DNA, the CDR3 is TGTGCCATCAGCTTCAGGGAGGAAAACTATGGCTACACCTTC.

This sequence joins TRBV5-1 and TRBJ2-1; 9 nucleotides match TRBD2. This CDR3 region has 14 residues. J lost 2 bases, V lost 7 bases, and 4 bases had no gene match. Germline loops: CDR1 SGHRS, CDR2 YFSETQ. CDR3 coding DNA: TGCGCCAGCGGCGGGGGGGATCCCTACAATGAGCAGTTCTTC. Translation gives CASGGGDPYNEQFF.

V usage is TRBV6-1 and J usage is TRBJ2-3; 7 nucleotides align to TRBD1. Germline CDR1 MNHNS, CDR2 SASEGT. This CDR3 comprises 16 residues. V shed 0 bases and J 1 base; nucleotides not matched to a gene: 4. CDR3 residues: CASSEAKGAGTDTQYF. The CDR3 DNA reads as TGTGCCAGCAGTGAAGCGAAGGGGGCAGGCACAGATACGCAGTATTTT.

This clonotype was detected many times. The chain joins TRBV7-9 to TRBJ2-5; tentatively, D is TRBD1 (5 bases). V was shortened by 2 bases and J by 5 bases, with 9 bases between the two germline ends. The CDR3 sequence is 13 residues long. CDR1 SEHNR and CDR2 FQNEAQ come from the germline V gene (reference sequence). The CDR3: CASSLYAGETQYF. CDR3 nucleotide sequence: TGTGCCAGCAGCTTATACGCAGGGGAGACCCAGTACTTC. Looking up the rest from reference TRBV7-9 and TRBJ2-5 gives the full variable domain: DTGVSQNPRHKITKRGQNVTFRCDPISEHNRLYWYRQTLGQGPEFLTYFQNEAQLEKSRLLSDRFSAERPKGSFSTLEIQRTEQGDSAMYLCASSLYAGETQYFGPGTRLLVL.

The chain links TRBV5-5 to TRBJ2-7; 8 bases line up with TRBD1. CDR1 and CDR2 from the germline V gene are SGHKS and YYEKEE (reference sequence). The CDR3 extends over 16 amino acids. With 3 bases clipped from V and 6 bases from J, the junction kept 14 bases outside the gene matches. CDR3 sequence reads: CASSYGQGILKGEQYF. For the CDR3, the DNA is TGTGCCAGCAGCTACGGACAGGGTATTCTTAAGGGCGAGCAGTACTTC.

Remarks on this clonotype: A much larger clone is a single base away; this may be a read error. This chain uses TRBV11-2 with TRBJ1-1, with D possibly TRBD1 on 6 matching bases. The CDR3 spans 12 residues. Trimming shortened V by 4 bases and J by 12 bases, and 15 bases separated the two germline ends. CDR1 and CDR2 from the germline V gene are SGHAT and FQNNGV. The CDR3 region is CASSYNREESFF. CDR3 DNA sequence: TGTGCCAGCAGCTACAACAGGGAGGAATCTTTCTTT.

This clonotype was recorded a few times. The J gene is TRBJ2-7, the V gene TRBV5-1; 11 bases map to TRBD2. This CDR3 contains 19 residues. CDR1 is SGHRS, CDR2 YFSETQ, per germline. Germline trimming cut 0 bases from V and 3 bases from J; bases unmatched to any gene: 14. The CDR3, as DNA: TGCGCCAGCAGCTTGGCGACTTTGACTAGCGGGGAATATATCTACGAGCAGTACTTC. Its translation is CASSLATLTSGEYIYEQYF.

This clonotype was seen a few times. The chain uses TRBV29-1 and TRBJ2-1; D may be TRBD2 (6 bases). The CDR3 spans 12 residues. Germline V gene data show CDR1 as SQVTM and CDR2 as ANQGSEA. Deletions cut 7 bases from V and 10 bases from J, with 17 bases between. The CDR3 sequence is CSAPSREAEQFF. DNA for the CDR3: TGCAGCGCCCCGAGCAGGGAGGCCGAGCAGTTCTTC.

The chain has TRBV12-3 or TRBV12-4 and TRBJ2-5; D possibly corresponds to TRBD2 (6 bases). The CDR3 runs 14 residues. The ends were cut back, 4 bases at V and 4 bases at J, with 13 bases in the middle. The CDR3 DNA sequence: TGTGCCAGCAGTTCATCGGGGGTTCGAGAGACCCAGTACTTC. This gives the protein CASSSSGVRETQYF.

This chain links TRBV11-1 with TRBJ1-5, with D unclear. The CDR3 runs 14 residues. V was trimmed by 5 bases and J by 0 bases, leaving 8 bases between them. Germline V lookup: CDR1 SGHAT, CDR2 FQDESV (reference sequence). Here the CDR3 DNA reads TGTGCCAGCAGCGTTAGCGGTAGCAATCAGCCCCAGCATTTT. Protein: CASSVSGSNQPQHF. The variable domain in full, completed from reference TRBV11-1 and TRBJ1-5, reads EAEVAQSPRYKITEKSQAVAFWCDPISGHATLYWYRQILGQGPELLVQFQDESVVDDSQLPKDRFSAERLKGVDSTLKIQPAELGDSAMYLCASSVSGSNQPQHFGDGTRLSIL.

This clonotype was found many times. The chain joins TRBV7-8 to TRBJ2-1; TRBD2 agrees at 10 bases. Germline CDR1 SGHVS, CDR2 FQNEAQ. CDR3 size: 17 residues. The trim removed 5 bases at V and 7 bases at J, leaving 14 bases unmatched. CDR3 coding DNA: TGTGCCAGCAGCCCTCGGCTAGCGGGAGTTGTAAGGAATGAGCAGTTCTTC. Protein product: CASSPRLAGVVRNEQFF.

Only a few counts were recorded for this clonotype. The CDR3 loop reads CASSLDPNPTNTEAFF. DNA for the CDR3: TGCGCCAGCAGCCTGGACCCAAACCCCACGAACACTGAAGCTTTCTTT. The chain is built from TRBV4-1 and TRBJ1-1; D not certain. The V end lost 4 bases, the J end lost 1 base, and 16 bases lay between the germline ends. Germline V gives CDR1 MGHRA, CDR2 YSYEKL. This CDR3 has 16 amino acids.

This clonotype was detected only a few times. The V gene is TRBV27, the J gene TRBJ2-5; 7 nucleotides line up with TRBD1. The J segment lost 5 bases and the V segment lost 3 bases, leaving 6 bases of the junction unmatched. This CDR3 region has 14 residues. Germline V gives CDR1 MNHEY, CDR2 SMNVEV (reference sequence). The CDR3 is CASSLTGIMETQYF. The CDR3 coding sequence is TGTGCCAGCAGTTTGACAGGGATTATGGAGACCCAGTACTTC.

Notes on this clonotype: A much larger clone differs from this one at a single base, so this may be a read error. This chain uses TRBV9 with TRBJ1-1, with TRBD1 as a possible D gene (5 bases). The V gene's germline CDR1 is SGDLS and CDR2 YYNGEE. The CDR3 runs 14 residues. The CDR3 coding sequence is TGTGCCAGCAGCGTAGAGCCAGGGAACACTGACGCTTTCTTT. Translation: CASSVEPGNTDAFF.

In this sample, this clonotype turned up a few times. V and J are TRBV7-2 and TRBJ2-3; 11 nucleotides agree with TRBD2. V was clipped by 2 bases and J by 4 bases; unmatched bases: 8. In germline, CDR1 is SGHTA, CDR2 FQGNSA. The CDR3 covers 17 residues. The CDR3 is CASSLITSGRPPDTQYF. Written as DNA, the CDR3 is TGTGCCAGCAGCTTAATAACTAGCGGGAGACCGCCAGATACGCAGTATTTT.

This clonotype was seen more than once but under ten times. The J gene is TRBJ1-2, the V gene TRBV7-9; D uncertain. Germline V CDR1 and CDR2: SEHNR, FQNEAQ (reference sequence). The germline V and J ends were trimmed by 4 bases and 8 bases, with 14 bases remaining between them. The CDR3 is 13 residues long. In DNA, the CDR3 is TGTGCCAGCAGCTCCGGACTCGGGTGGGGCTACACCTTC. Translated, it gives CASSSGLGWGYTF.

This chain joins TRBV7-3 and TRBJ2-3; no firm D call. CDR3 length: 14 amino acids. V lost 8 bases to trimming and J lost 6 bases, with 18 bases between them. Germline CDR1 is SGHTA and CDR2 is FQGTGA. The CDR3 here is CASQDPTVSDTQYF. The CDR3 coding sequence is TGTGCCAGCCAAGATCCAACTGTATCGGATACGCAGTATTTT.

This clonotype appeared a few times. The J gene is TRBJ2-1, the V gene TRBV29-1; no definite D call. The CDR3 has 11 amino acids. In germline, CDR1 is SQVTM, CDR2 ANQGSEA. Between the trimmed V and J ends, which lost 2 bases and 10 bases, there was a span of 9 bases. The CDR3 is CSVEYDREQFF. The CDR3 DNA follows: TGCAGCGTTGAATACGATAGGGAGCAGTTCTTC.